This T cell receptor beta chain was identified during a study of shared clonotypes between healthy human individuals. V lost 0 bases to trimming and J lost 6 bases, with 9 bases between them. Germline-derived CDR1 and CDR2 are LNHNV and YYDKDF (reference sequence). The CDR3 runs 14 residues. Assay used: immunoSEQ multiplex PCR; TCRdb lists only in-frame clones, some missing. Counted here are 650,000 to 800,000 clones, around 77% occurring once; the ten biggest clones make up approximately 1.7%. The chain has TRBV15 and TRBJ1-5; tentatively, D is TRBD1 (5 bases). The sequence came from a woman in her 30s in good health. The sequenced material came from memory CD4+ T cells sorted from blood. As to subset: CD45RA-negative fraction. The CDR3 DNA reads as TGTGCCACCAGCAGAGATCGGGGGATTCAGCCCCAGCATTTT. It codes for CATSRDRGIQPQHF.